This T cell receptor (beta chain) was captured by sequencing in a study of OX40 agonist ivuxolimab in advanced cancers. A note on the overall study: The costimulatory receptor OX40 (CD134) was targeted by ivuxolimab, a fully human IgG2 agonistic monoclonal antibody. Intravenous ivuxolimab was administered to patients every 2 weeks at six dose levels: 0.01, 0.1, 0.3, 1.5, 3 and 10 mg/kg. Of the approximately 50 patients in dose escalation, about 19 had hepatocellular carcinoma, about 15 had melanoma, 9 had renal cell carcinoma and 9 had head and neck cancer. A male proportion of 75% to 85% and a mean age of approximately 60 years, ranging from about 20 to 80, were recorded for the dose-escalation cohort. Prior anti-PD-1, anti-PD-L1 or anti-CTLA-4 therapy was permitted, and approximately 39% of dose-escalation patients had received checkpoint inhibitors. Three dose-escalation patients achieved partial responses, one with hepatocellular carcinoma and two with cutaneous melanoma. The point of sequencing TCRbeta in the periphery was to test whether ivuxolimab changed TCR sequence diversity and drove clonal T-cell expansion. The paper describes the monotherapy dose-escalation part (N of about 57 patients) of the phase I trial of ivuxolimab.

CDR1 and CDR2 were assigned from the germline V gene as ENHRY and SYGVKD. V is reduced by 0 bases and J by 9 bases, leaving a spacing of 9 bases between them. The CDR3 goes from the cysteine to the phenylalanine over 14 residues. Only the CDR3 DNA stays, 42 bases, in frame from base 1. What the study reported, not specific to this receptor: The antigen specificity of the peripheral T cells that underwent clonal expansion was not determined. Partial responders in the 0.1-3.0 mg/kg groups had among the lowest normalized peripheral clonal expansion, especially among CD8+ T cells. After ivuxolimab, expanded clones were on average more numerous among CD8+ T cells than among CD4+ T cells. At doses from 0.1 to 3.0 mg/kg, clonal expansion was seen in both CD4+ and CD8+ blood T cells between baseline and week 6. Low levels of normalized T-cell clonal expansion were also shown by some nonresponding patients.

For sequencing of the TCRbeta CDR3 region, genomic DNA was extracted from the sorted cells. The immunoSEQ Assay was used to sequence the TCRbeta CDR3 regions. TCRdb re-hosts the immuneACCESS table, in-frame sequences only. Its copies lack some clones; in the studies checked, an unresolved V gene accounts for under half of them, and the cause for the rest is not known. For this sample there are 30,000 to 45,000 clones; roughly 91% appear just once. 13% of the sample belongs to the ten largest clones. To note about this clone: No antigen is known for it. No much larger clone exists at a distance of one base, and base qualities are not known.

Patients with a history of autoimmune disease or receiving systemic immunosuppression were excluded from the trial. Peripheral blood for TCR sequencing was drawn from every dose cohort at baseline, at cycle 4 day 1 and at cycle 7 day 1. The samples were taken from a phase I, first-in-human, multicenter, open-label dose-escalation trial of ivuxolimab. Adults with locally advanced or metastatic melanoma, renal cell carcinoma, hepatocellular carcinoma or head and neck squamous cell carcinoma were enrolled in the trial. Before TCR sequencing, CD4+ T cells and CD8+ T cells from peripheral blood were sorted into separate populations.

The sample in question was CD4+ or CD8+ T cells sorted from blood, obtained in a trial of the OX40 agonist ivuxolimab. The sequence was collected from an adult with an advanced solid tumor such as melanoma, head and neck, liver or kidney cancer. The sequence is built from TRBV10-3 and TRBJ1-6, with the D gene too uncertain to name. The CDR3 in this case is CAISESAEASPLHF. In nucleotides, the sequence is TGTGCCATCAGTGAGTCAGCGGAGGCTTCACCCCTCCACTTT.